These 14 T cell receptor beta chains were all obtained from the same sample, sequenced in a study of T cell responses to AZD1222 COVID-19 vaccine. Generated by immunoSEQ multiplex PCR, the TCRdb table keeps only in-frame clones and is missing some. The data hold under 140,000 clones, with approximately 90% observed a single time. The source material was peripheral blood, sampled on day 0 of AZD1222 vaccination. The receptors come from an adult in good health.

The V gene is TRBV27, the J gene TRBJ2-1, with 8 bases lining up with TRBD2. Trimming cost V 3 bases and J 4 bases; bases outside gene matches: 2. The CDR3 has 14 amino acids. CDR1 and CDR2 from the germline V gene are MNHEY and SMNVEV (reference sequence). The CDR3 region has the DNA TGTGCCAGCAGTTTGGAGCGGGGGTACAATGAGCAGTTCTTC. Translating it yields CASSLERGYNEQFF.

This chain uses TRBV20-1 with TRBJ1-3, with D possibly TRBD1 on 5 matching bases. Trimming took off 3 bases at V and 1 base at J, with 16 bases between the two ends. CDR3 length: 16 amino acids. Germline loops: CDR1 DFQATT, CDR2 SNEGSKA (reference sequence). The CDR3 spells CSASSPWGTSGNTIYF. The CDR3 region has the DNA TGCAGTGCTAGTTCACCTTGGGGGACTTCTGGAAACACCATATATTTT.

This clone has a single count. The CDR3: CASSQAGGNTIYF. CDR3 bases: TGTGCCAGCAGCCAAGCTGGCGGGAACACCATATATTTT. The chain links TRBV4-2 to TRBJ1-3; the D is unclear. CDR1 LGHNA and CDR2 YNFKEQ come from the germline V gene. The CDR3 consists of 13 residues. The V gene lost 1 base and the J gene lost 7 bases, with 8 bases spanning the gap.

The V gene is TRBV5-4, the J gene TRBJ2-3, with TRBD1 matching over 8 bases. Unmatched junction bases numbered 10, after V lost 3 bases and J lost 4 bases. Per germline, CDR1 SGHNT and CDR2 YYREEE (reference sequence). The CDR3 runs to 16 residues. As DNA, the CDR3 is TGTGCCAGCAGCTCCTTCCAAGGACAGGGACCAGATACGCAGTATTTT. Amino acids: CASSSFQGQGPDTQYF.

The J gene is TRBJ2-7, the V gene TRBV28; the D is unclear. The V gene's germline CDR1 is MDHEN and CDR2 SYDVKM. V lost 6 bases and J 2 bases, leaving 14 bases between the germline ends. The CDR3 loop spans 14 amino acids. CDR3 sequence: CASSNPGSPYEQYF. The CDR3 nucleotides read TGTGCCAGCAGCAACCCGGGCTCCCCCTACGAGCAGTACTTC.

The CDR3 DNA follows: TGCGCCAGCCAGTTCGGAGGGGGAAGCTCCTACGAGCAGTACTTC. Protein sequence: CASQFGGGSSYEQYF. The V gene is TRBV5-1, the J gene TRBJ2-7; D may match TRBD1 or TRBD2 (6 bases each). Looked up from germline, CDR1 is SGHRS and CDR2 is YFSETQ. This CDR3 contains 15 residues. Trimming cost V 7 bases and J 0 bases, with 17 bases left between them.

V usage is TRBV13 and J usage is TRBJ2-1; 11 bases are a match to TRBD2. Germline loops: CDR1 PRHDT, CDR2 FYEKMQ (reference sequence). Trimming cost V 6 bases and J 7 bases; bases outside gene matches: 5. This CDR3 is built from 14 residues. CDR3 protein: CASRIAGGSNEQFF. CDR3 DNA: TGTGCCAGCAGAATAGCGGGAGGGAGTAATGAGCAGTTCTTC.

V is TRBV18 and J is TRBJ1-6, with 7 bases aligning to TRBD1. The CDR3 is 15 residues long. Germline loops: CDR1 KGHSH, CDR2 LQKENI. Unmatched junction bases numbered 8, after V lost 3 bases and J lost 9 bases. CDR3 bases: TGTGCCAGCTCACCTGAGAGAACAGGGGCTTCACCCCTCCACTTT. It codes for CASSPERTGASPLHF. Filled out from reference TRBV18 and TRBJ1-6, the complete variable domain reads NAGVMQNPRHLVRRRGQEARLRCSPMKGHSHVYWYRQLPEEGLKFMVYLQKENIIDESGMPKERFSAEFPKEGPSILRIQQVVRGDSAAYFCASSPERTGASPLHFGNGTRLTVT.

The genes are TRBV4-3 and TRBJ1-1; D is perhaps TRBD1 (6 bases). V was shortened by 0 bases and J by 6 bases, with 8 bases between the two germline ends. Germline-derived CDR1 and CDR2 are LGHNA and YSLEER. This CDR3 comprises 13 residues. In nucleotides, the CDR3 is TGCGCCAGCAGCCAAGACAGGGGCTCTGAAGCTTTCTTT. Its protein product is CASSQDRGSEAFF.

The chain joins TRBV7-3 to TRBJ2-2, with unresolved D. The V end lost 3 bases, the J end lost 6 bases, and 11 bases lay between the germline ends. This CDR3 region has 14 residues. CDR1 SGHTA and CDR2 FQGTGA come from the germline V gene. CDR3 in amino acids: CASSFQTGAGELFF. CDR3 DNA: TGTGCCAGCAGCTTCCAGACTGGAGCCGGGGAGCTGTTTTTT.

The gene calls are TRBV19 and TRBJ2-7, with D perhaps TRBD2 (6 bases). V dropped 10 bases and J dropped 0 bases, with 19 bases sitting between them. Germline loops: CDR1 LNHDA, CDR2 SQIVND (reference sequence). The length of the CDR3 is 15 residues. DNA of the CDR3: TGTGCCACCCTAAGCCAGGGTAGCGGCTCCTACGAGCAGTACTTC. This gives the protein CATLSQGSGSYEQYF. Based on the CDR3 plus reference TRBV19 and TRBJ2-7, the full variable domain is DGGITQSPKYLFRKEGQNVTLSCEQNLNHDAMYWYRQDPGQGLRLIYYSQIVNDFQKGDIAEGYSVSREKKESFPLTVTSAQKNPTAFYLCATLSQGSGSYEQYFGPGTRLTVT.

The J gene is TRBJ1-2, the V gene TRBV6-6; no reliable D call. Trimming took off 0 bases at V and 8 bases at J, with 19 bases between the two ends. The CDR3 loop spans 16 amino acids. In germline, CDR1 is MNHNY, CDR2 SVGAGI (reference sequence). The CDR3 loop reads CASSYSEPTELGGYTF. The CDR3 nucleotides read TGTGCCAGCAGTTACTCCGAACCCACAGAACTGGGAGGCTACACCTTC.

In this sample, this clone turned up once. V and J are TRBV6-6 and TRBJ1-2; weak D call: TRBD1 (5 bases). V lost 2 bases to trimming and J lost 3 bases, with 10 bases between them. The CDR3 loop spans 14 amino acids. Germline V gives CDR1 MNHNY, CDR2 SVGAGI (reference sequence). The CDR3 loop reads CASSYPQGDYGYTF. CDR3 DNA sequence: TGTGCCAGCAGTTACCCCCAGGGCGACTATGGCTACACCTTC.

This chain uses TRBV5-1 with TRBJ1-1; no clear D. CDR1 and CDR2 (germline): SGHRS, YFSETQ. Trimming cost V 0 bases and J 4 bases, with 16 bases left between them. The CDR3 runs 16 residues. The CDR3, as DNA: TGCGCCAGCAGCTTGGTGGGCCTAGGGTTGGCCACTGAAGCTTTCTTT. Translated, it gives CASSLVGLGLATEAFF.